The 18 T cell receptor beta chains below all came from one sample that was sequenced in a study of T cell responses to AZD1222 COVID-19 vaccine. The method was immunoSEQ multiplex PCR; TCRdb's version includes in-frame clones alone and lacks a portion of them. The sample contains under 130,000 clones, around nine tenths of which appear only once. The sample in question was peripheral blood, obtained on day 0 of AZD1222 vaccination. These TCRs come from an adult in good health.

This chain links TRBV12-2 with TRBJ2-3. TRBV12-2 counts as a pseudogene. The CDR3 extends over 13 amino acids. This chain's CDR3 is CASRFGTTDTQYF. The CDR3 region has the DNA TGTGCAAGTCGCTTCGGCACCACAGATACGCAGTATTTT.

This clone was seen more than once but under ten times. The V gene is TRBV10-3, the J gene TRBJ2-4, with a possible D match to TRBD1 (6 bases). This CDR3 is built from 13 residues. Germline assignment: CDR1 ENHRY and CDR2 SYGVKD. The V gene lost 6 bases and the J gene lost 8 bases, with 14 bases spanning the gap. CDR3 nucleotides: TGTGCCATCAGCACAGGGCAGTCGGACATTCAGTACTTC. Translated, it gives CAISTGQSDIQYF.

This clone was recorded a few times. The chain couples TRBV7-8 to TRBJ1-4; tentatively, D is TRBD1 (6 bases). Germline CDR1 SGHVS, CDR2 FQNEAQ. The CDR3 sequence is 16 residues long. V lost 2 bases and J lost 4, with 14 bases in between. CDR3 in amino acids: CASSLSGRGGNEKLFF. Here the CDR3 DNA reads TGTGCCAGCAGCTTATCAGGCAGGGGAGGTAATGAAAAACTGTTTTTT.

In DNA form, the CDR3 reads TGTGCCAGCAGGCCCGGGACTAGTCGTAATGAAAAACTGTTTTTT. It codes for CASRPGTSRNEKLFF. V is TRBV28 and J is TRBJ1-4; D might be TRBD1 (5 bases). Trimming pared 6 bases from V and 4 bases from J, leaving 15 bases between. The CDR3 totals 15 residues. CDR1 and CDR2 (germline): MDHEN, SYDVKM.

The V and J genes are TRBV24-1 and TRBJ1-2; 8 positions match TRBD1. CDR1 and CDR2 (germline): KGHDR, SFDVKD. Losses at the gene ends were 6 bases for V and 4 bases for J; bases not matched to a gene: 3. The CDR3 extends over 13 amino acids. CDR3 bases: TGTGCCACCAGTCCAGGGGGCGGCTATGGCTACACCTTC. It encodes CATSPGGGYGYTF.

This chain uses TRBV29-1 with TRBJ2-1, with TRBD1 matching 11 bases. Trimming cost V 5 bases and J 6 bases; bases outside gene matches: 15. From germline, CDR1 is SQVTM and CDR2 ANQGSEA. The CDR3 is made up of 17 amino acids. CDR3 protein: CSVLKFPIGTGGNEQFF. The CDR3 region has the DNA TGCAGCGTTCTTAAGTTTCCGATCGGGACAGGGGGCAATGAGCAGTTCTTC.

The V gene is TRBV6-5, the J gene TRBJ1-1, with 9 bases matching TRBD1. V trimming: 2 bases; J trimming: 5 bases; junction bases outside the gene matches: 6. In germline, CDR1 is MNHEY, CDR2 SVGAGI. There are 15 residues in the CDR3. CDR3: CASSYEGTGFTEAFF. The CDR3 DNA sequence: TGTGCCAGCAGTTACGAGGGGACAGGGTTTACTGAAGCTTTCTTT.

This clone has only one observation. The rearrangement joins TRBV7-2 to TRBJ2-2; D assignment may be TRBD1 or TRBD2 (6 bases each). Trimming left V 5 bases short and J 2 bases short, with 9 bases between. The CDR3 extends over 14 amino acids. From germline, CDR1 is SGHTA and CDR2 FQGNSA. CDR3 in amino acids: CASSAGHNTGELFF. Written as DNA, the CDR3 is TGTGCCAGCAGCGCGGGACACAACACCGGGGAGCTGTTTTTT.

This clone was observed once. V is TRBV6-4 and J is TRBJ2-5; D could derive from TRBD1 or TRBD2 (5 bases each). Trimming removed 11 bases from V and 5 bases from J, with 21 bases in between. The CDR3 runs to 14 residues. The germline CDR1 and CDR2 sequences are MRHNA and SNTAGT. The CDR3 nucleotides read TGTGCCCATATCCCACGGCAGGGCGGGGAGACCCAGTACTTC. As protein: CAHIPRQGGETQYF.

Concerning this clone: Additional DNA sequences in this sample encode the identical CDR3. The chain joins TRBV5-1 to TRBJ2-1, with D maybe TRBD1 (6 bases). Germline CDR1 SGHRS, CDR2 YFSETQ. The V end was cut by 4 bases, the J end by 3 bases, with 11 bases between. The CDR3 extends over 14 amino acids. CDR3 nucleotides: TGCGCCAGCAGCCTGACAGGAGGCTACAATGAGCAGTTCTTC. It codes for CASSLTGGYNEQFF.

The gene calls are TRBV6-2 or TRBV6-3 and TRBJ1-1; no clear D. This CDR3 is 13 amino acids long. Germline lookup yields CDR1 MNHEY and CDR2 SVGEGT. V was cut by 5 bases and J by 1 base, with 8 bases left in between. The CDR3 DNA sequence: TGTGCCAGCAGTGACGGGAAGAACACTGAAGCTTTCTTT. Encoded protein: CASSDGKNTEAFF.

On this clone: At one end the junction does not follow the germline gene, possibly because of a read error. The chain carries TRBV7-7 and TRBJ2-5, with D possibly TRBD1 on 6 matching bases. Germline CDR1 and CDR2: SSHAT and FNYEAQ (reference sequence). The CDR3 sequence is 14 residues long. CDR3 protein: CASSLGAAQETQYF. Here the CDR3 DNA reads TGTGCTAGCAGCTTGGGGGCGGCCCAAGAGACCCAGTACTTC.

The J gene is TRBJ2-7, the V gene TRBV6-5; perhaps TRBD2 as D (5 bases). Per the germline V gene, CDR1 is MNHEY and CDR2 is SVGAGI. The CDR3 consists of 13 residues. V was pared by 0 bases and J by 5 bases, with 8 bases between. This CDR3 reads CASSYSRGHEQYF. The DNA for the CDR3 is TGTGCCAGCAGTTACTCGAGAGGGCACGAGCAGTACTTC.

This chain uses TRBV6-8 with TRBJ2-5; the match to TRBD2 covers 7 bases. The V segment lost 2 bases and the J segment 2 bases; nucleotides outside the gene matches: 5. From germline, CDR1 is MNHGY and CDR2 SAAAGT. The CDR3 is made up of 15 amino acids. CDR3 loop: CASSYPGAGQETQYF. The CDR3 DNA sequence: TGTGCCAGCAGTTACCCCGGAGCGGGGCAAGAGACCCAGTACTTC.

This sequence joins TRBV28 and TRBJ1-1; D call uncertain. The CDR3 runs to 15 residues. Trimming removed 6 bases at V and 0 bases at J, with 14 bases between. The germline V gene encodes CDR1 MDHEN and CDR2 SYDVKM. The CDR3 bases are TGTGCCAGCAGCTCATGGGCGGTTGTGAACACTGAAGCTTTCTTT. Amino acids: CASSSWAVVNTEAFF.

The chain carries TRBV4-1 and TRBJ1-1; D is uncertain. This CDR3 region has 14 residues. Germline V gene data show CDR1 as MGHRA and CDR2 as YSYEKL. The germline V and J ends were trimmed by 4 bases and 3 bases, with 12 bases remaining between them. The DNA for the CDR3 is TGCGCCAGCAGCCCCTCGTGGAGAGACACTGAAGCTTTCTTT. Its protein product is CASSPSWRDTEAFF.

This chain links TRBV24-1 with TRBJ1-1, with 7 nucleotides matching TRBD1. J was trimmed by 10 bases and V by 4 bases; bases with no gene match: 5. This CDR3 region has 12 residues. CDR1 is KGHDR, CDR2 SFDVKD, per germline. The chain's CDR3 is CATSDYTGAAFF. The CDR3 nucleotides are TGTGCCACCAGTGACTATACAGGGGCAGCTTTCTTT.

The rearrangement uses TRBV19 and TRBJ1-1; weak D call: TRBD1 (5 bases). The V gene's germline CDR1 is LNHDA and CDR2 SQIVND (reference sequence). The CDR3 length is 14 residues. V gave up 7 bases and J gave up 1 base, with 13 bases separating them. CDR3 residues: CASILGQGNTEAFF. As DNA, the CDR3 is TGTGCCAGTATCCTCGGGCAGGGGAACACTGAAGCTTTCTTT.